This passage covers 13 T cell receptor beta chains from one sample sequenced in a study of T-cell reconstitution after alpha-beta-depleted transplantation in children. Unique molecular identifiers were used in preparing the TCRbeta library. MiXCR, run by TCRdb on the PCR reads, gives a single entry per CDR3 protein. Among 90,000 to 130,000 distinct CDR3 sequences, 5% to 8% were seen once, and the ten largest hold roughly 23%. This specimen consisted of PBMCs, mostly from graft donor cells, obtained 360 days after TCRalphabeta/CD19-depleted stem cell transplant. Every receptor here comes from a male patient aged 2 to 10 who had a stem cell transplant for acute lymphoblastic leukemia, so the T cells may come from the graft donor.

This clonotype showed up many times. This chain uses TRBV6-1 with TRBJ2-4; a weak D match, TRBD1 (5 bases). V was pared by 6 bases and J by 0 bases, with 9 bases between. CDR1 is MNHNS, CDR2 SASEGT, per germline. The CDR3 loop spans 14 amino acids. The CDR3 DNA sequence: TGTGCCAGCAGCCGACAGCTAGCCAAAAACATTCAGTACTTC. It encodes CASSRQLAKNIQYF.

This clonotype was counted many times. This chain connects TRBV4-3 to TRBJ2-7, with 12 bases lining up with TRBD2. The ends lost 0 bases at V and 0 bases at J; junction bases unmatched: 6. The CDR3 runs 18 residues. Germline lookup yields CDR1 LGHNA and CDR2 YSLEER. CDR3 DNA sequence: TGCGCCAGCAGCCAAGAAAGAACTAGCGGGAGGTTCTCCTACGAGCAGTACTTC. Its protein product is CASSQERTSGRFSYEQYF.

In regard to this clonotype: A much larger clone differs from this one at a single base, so this may be a read error. This chain links TRBV29-1 with TRBJ2-1, with 8 bases matching TRBD2. J gave up 3 bases and V 3 bases, and 10 bases lay outside the gene matches. This CDR3 spans 16 amino acids. In germline, CDR1 is SQVTM, CDR2 ANQGSEA. CDR3 sequence (DNA): TGCAGCGTTGATGGGCCTCCTAGCGGGTGCTACAATGAGCAGTTCTTC. Its protein is CSVDGPPSGCYNEQFF.

V gene TRBV11-2 combines with J gene TRBJ1-2, with D maybe TRBD1 (5 bases). Trimming pared 4 bases from V and 2 bases from J, leaving 11 bases between. The length of the CDR3 is 14 residues. Germline loops: CDR1 SGHAT, CDR2 FQNNGV. The CDR3 nucleotides read TGTGCCAGCAGCTCCTGGGGCCGCAACTATGGCTACACCTTC. This gives the protein CASSSWGRNYGYTF.

The table lists this clonotype with many counts. The chain employs TRBV4-3 and TRBJ1-1; the match to TRBD1 covers 8 bases. The germline V gene encodes CDR1 LGHNA and CDR2 YSLEER. The V gene end was trimmed by 0 bases and the J gene end by 7 bases; junction bases not matched to a gene: 13. This CDR3 spans 17 amino acids. The CDR3 coding sequence is TGCGCCAGCAGCCAAGATGTTTCAGGGGGCAAGAGGAATGAAGCTTTCTTT. The encoded protein is CASSQDVSGGKRNEAFF.

This clonotype was counted at least ten times. The J gene is TRBJ2-7, the V gene TRBV10-3; D is unresolved. V dropped 2 bases and J dropped 0 bases, with 8 bases sitting between them. The CDR3 runs 14 residues. The germline V gene encodes CDR1 ENHRY and CDR2 SYGVKD. Here the CDR3 DNA reads TGTGCCATCAGTGAGGAGTCTCTCTCCTACGAGCAGTACTTC. Its translation: CAISEESLSYEQYF.

This clonotype was found many times. The V and J genes are TRBV7-2 and TRBJ2-7; 9 nucleotides line up with TRBD1. CDR3 length equals 13 residues. Germline CDR1 and CDR2: SGHTA and FQGNSA. V shed 6 bases, J shed 4 bases, and the junction held 4 bases outside the gene matches. As DNA, the CDR3 is TGTGCCAGCAGTTGGGACAGGGTGTACGAGCAGTACTTC. It encodes CASSWDRVYEQYF.

The sample holds many counts of this clonotype. The V and J genes are TRBV9 and TRBJ1-2; D gene ambiguous. The CDR3 spans 12 residues. The V gene lost 6 bases and the J gene lost 5 bases, with 11 bases spanning the gap. Germline V gene sequence: CDR1 SGDLS, CDR2 YYNGEE. The CDR3 is CASKGEGYGYTF. The CDR3 DNA sequence: TGTGCCAGCAAGGGAGAAGGGTATGGCTACACCTTC.

This clonotype was found many times. V usage is TRBV29-1 and J usage is TRBJ1-3, with D hard to call. V lost 6 bases, J lost 0 bases, and 6 bases lay in between. CDR1 is SQVTM and CDR2 is ANQGSEA in the germline V gene. This CDR3 spans 12 amino acids. The CDR3 DNA follows: TGCAGCGTACAAGTCTCTGGAAACACCATATATTTT. This gives the protein CSVQVSGNTIYF.

This clonotype has just a few counts. The rearrangement joins TRBV7-6 to TRBJ2-1; D may be TRBD2 (6 bases). Germline assignment: CDR1 SGHVS and CDR2 FNYEAQ. The CDR3 extends over 18 amino acids. The V and J ends lost 5 bases and 3 bases respectively, with 23 bases between them. The CDR3 here is CASSVAYARRRVYNEQFF. CDR3 nucleotide sequence: TGTGCCAGCAGCGTGGCTTATGCTCGGAGGAGGGTCTACAATGAGCAGTTCTTC.

This clonotype has just a few counts. V is TRBV5-4 and J is TRBJ2-1; D perhaps matches TRBD1 (5 bases). This CDR3 has 12 residues. In germline, CDR1 is SGHNT, CDR2 YYREEE (reference sequence). The germline V and J ends were trimmed by 3 bases and 8 bases, with 9 bases remaining between them. The CDR3 nucleotides are TGTGCCAGCAGCTCAGGGTACCATGAGCAGTTCTTC. Translated: CASSSGYHEQFF. The full variable domain, rest sourced from reference TRBV5-4 and TRBJ2-1, is ETGVTQSPTHLIKTRGQQVTLRCSSQSGHNTVSWYQQALGQGPQFIFQYYREEENGRGNFPPRFSGLQFPNYSSELNVNALELDDSALYLCASSSGYHEQFFGPGTRLTVL.

This clonotype was counted many times. The rearrangement links TRBV5-1 to TRBJ2-1; TRBD2 matches 7 bases. V lost 1 base to trimming and J lost 7 bases; unmatched junction nucleotides: 8. This CDR3 comprises 15 residues. Germline loops: CDR1 SGHRS, CDR2 YFSETQ. The DNA of the CDR3 is TGCGCCAGCAGCTTGTTCCTAGCGGCCACTAATGAGCAGTTCTTC. It codes for CASSLFLAATNEQFF.

This chain links TRBV6-1 with TRBJ1-1; 9 positions match TRBD1. CDR3 length equals 15 residues. Trimming cost V 6 bases and J 6 bases; bases outside gene matches: 11. Germline CDR1 reads MNHNS; CDR2 reads SASEGT. CDR3 protein: CASRLTGGNGAEAFF. Written as DNA, the CDR3 is TGTGCCAGCAGATTGACAGGGGGTAATGGCGCTGAAGCTTTCTTT.